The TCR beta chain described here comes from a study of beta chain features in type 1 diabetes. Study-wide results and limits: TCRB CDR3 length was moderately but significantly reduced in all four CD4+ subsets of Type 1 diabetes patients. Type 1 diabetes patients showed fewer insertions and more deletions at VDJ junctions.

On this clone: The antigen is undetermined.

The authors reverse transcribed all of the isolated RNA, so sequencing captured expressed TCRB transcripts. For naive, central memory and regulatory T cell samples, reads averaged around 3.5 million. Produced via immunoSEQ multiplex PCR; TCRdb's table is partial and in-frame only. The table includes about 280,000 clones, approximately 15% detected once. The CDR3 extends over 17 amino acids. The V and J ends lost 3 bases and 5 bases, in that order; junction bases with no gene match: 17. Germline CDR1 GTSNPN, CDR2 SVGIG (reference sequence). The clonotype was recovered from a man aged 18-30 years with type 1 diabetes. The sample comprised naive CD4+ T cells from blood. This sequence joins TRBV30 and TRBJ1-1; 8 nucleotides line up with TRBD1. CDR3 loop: CAWRKRQGYDIRTEAFF. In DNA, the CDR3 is TGTGCCTGGAGGAAAAGACAGGGGTACGATATTCGGACTGAAGCTTTCTTT.